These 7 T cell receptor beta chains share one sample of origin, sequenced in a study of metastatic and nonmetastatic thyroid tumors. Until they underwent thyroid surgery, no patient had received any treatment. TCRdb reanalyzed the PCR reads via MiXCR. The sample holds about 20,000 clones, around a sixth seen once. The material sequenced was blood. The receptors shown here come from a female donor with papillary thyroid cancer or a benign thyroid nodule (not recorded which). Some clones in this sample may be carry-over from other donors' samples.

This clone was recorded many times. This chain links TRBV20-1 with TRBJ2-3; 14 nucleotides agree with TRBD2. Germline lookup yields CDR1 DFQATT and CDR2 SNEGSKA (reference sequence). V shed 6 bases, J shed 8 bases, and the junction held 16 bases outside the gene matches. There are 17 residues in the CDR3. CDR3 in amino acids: CSASTSGGAQITGTQYF. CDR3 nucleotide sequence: TGCAGTGCCTCGACTAGCGGGGGGGCCCAGATCACCGGTACGCAGTATTTT.

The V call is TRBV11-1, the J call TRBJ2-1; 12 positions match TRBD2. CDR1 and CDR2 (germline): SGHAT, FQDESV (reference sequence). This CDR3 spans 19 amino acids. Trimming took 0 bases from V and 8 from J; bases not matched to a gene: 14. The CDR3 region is CASSLALSSGGAMADEQFF. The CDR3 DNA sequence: TGTGCCAGCAGCTTAGCGTTGTCTAGCGGGGGGGCCATGGCCGATGAGCAGTTCTTC.

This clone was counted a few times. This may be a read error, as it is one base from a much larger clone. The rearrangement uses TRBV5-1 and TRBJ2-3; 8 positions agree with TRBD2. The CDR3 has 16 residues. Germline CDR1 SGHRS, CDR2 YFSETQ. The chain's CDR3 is CSSSLSRGLVADTQYF. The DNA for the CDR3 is TGCTCCAGCAGCTTGTCGCGGGGACTAGTTGCTGATACGCAGTATTTT.

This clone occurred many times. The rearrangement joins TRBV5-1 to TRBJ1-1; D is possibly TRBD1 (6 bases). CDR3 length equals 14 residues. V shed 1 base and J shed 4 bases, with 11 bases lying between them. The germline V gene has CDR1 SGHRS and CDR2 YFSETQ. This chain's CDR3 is CASSLTGSGTEAFF. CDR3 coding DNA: TGCGCCAGCAGCTTGACAGGGTCAGGCACTGAAGCTTTCTTT.

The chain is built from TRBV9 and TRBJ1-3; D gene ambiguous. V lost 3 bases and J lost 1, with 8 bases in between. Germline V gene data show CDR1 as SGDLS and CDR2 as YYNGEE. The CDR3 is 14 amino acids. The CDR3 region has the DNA TGTGCCAGCAGCGGCCGGGCATCTGGAAACACCATATATTTT. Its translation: CASSGRASGNTIYF. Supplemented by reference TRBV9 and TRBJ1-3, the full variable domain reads DSGVTQTPKHLITATGQRVTLRCSPRSGDLSVYWYQQSLDQGLQFLIQYYNGEERAKGNILERFSAQQFPDLHSELNLSSLELGDSALYFCASSGRASGNTIYFGEGSWLTVV.

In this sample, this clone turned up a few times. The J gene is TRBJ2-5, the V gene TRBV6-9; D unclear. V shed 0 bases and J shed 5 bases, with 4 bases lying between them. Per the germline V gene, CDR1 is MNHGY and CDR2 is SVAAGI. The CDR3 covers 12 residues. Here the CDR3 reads CASSYSSETQYF. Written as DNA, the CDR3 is TGTGCCAGCAGTTATTCCTCGGAGACCCAGTACTTC.

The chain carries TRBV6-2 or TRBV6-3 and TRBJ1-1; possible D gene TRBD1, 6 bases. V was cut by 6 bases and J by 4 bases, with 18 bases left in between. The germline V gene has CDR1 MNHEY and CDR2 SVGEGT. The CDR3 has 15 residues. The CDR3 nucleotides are TGTGCCAGCAGCCGACCGGGACATGGAGCCACTGAAGCTTTCTTT. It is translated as CASSRPGHGATEAFF.